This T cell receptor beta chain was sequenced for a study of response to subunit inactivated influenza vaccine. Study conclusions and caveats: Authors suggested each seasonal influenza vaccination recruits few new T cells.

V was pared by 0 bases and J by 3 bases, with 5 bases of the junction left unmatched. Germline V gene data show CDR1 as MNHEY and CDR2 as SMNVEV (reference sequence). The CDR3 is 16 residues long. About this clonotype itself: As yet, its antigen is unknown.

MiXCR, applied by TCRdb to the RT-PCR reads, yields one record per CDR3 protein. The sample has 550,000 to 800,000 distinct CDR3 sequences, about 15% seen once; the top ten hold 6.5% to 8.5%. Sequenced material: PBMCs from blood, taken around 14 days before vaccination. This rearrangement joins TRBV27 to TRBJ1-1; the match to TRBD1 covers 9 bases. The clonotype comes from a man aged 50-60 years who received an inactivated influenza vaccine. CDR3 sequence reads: CASSLSGTGWYTEAFF. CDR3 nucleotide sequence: TGTGCCAGCAGTTTATCGGGGACAGGGTGGTACACTGAAGCTTTCTTT.